Below are 7 T cell receptor beta chains sequenced from a single sample in a study of blood T cell repertoires in COVID-19. Produced via immunoSEQ multiplex PCR; TCRdb's table is partial and in-frame only. The sample comprises around 84,000 clones, about 87% of which are singletons, and around 7.8% rests with the top ten. The source material was peripheral blood. The origin of the receptors is a man of 80 years or more with active or convalescent COVID-19.

CDR3 nucleotides: TGTGCCAGTAGTATACGGGGGGAGAGTGCTGAAGCTTTCTTT. Protein sequence: CASSIRGESAEAFF. The chain recombines TRBV19 with TRBJ1-1; a weak D match, TRBD1 (5 bases). The CDR3 runs 14 residues. Between the trimmed V and J ends, which lost 2 bases and 6 bases, there was a span of 13 bases. Looked up from germline, CDR1 is LNHDA and CDR2 is SQIVND (reference sequence).

The gene calls are TRBV18 and TRBJ1-2; 9 bases agree with TRBD1. The germline V gene has CDR1 KGHSH and CDR2 LQKENI. V shed 3 bases, J shed 7 bases, and the junction held 12 bases outside the gene matches. CDR3 length: 16 residues. CDR3: CASSPDQTGGAVGYTF. The CDR3 region has the DNA TGTGCCAGCTCACCCGACCAGACAGGGGGGGCAGTTGGCTACACCTTC.

The V and J genes are TRBV2 and TRBJ1-1; a weak D match, TRBD1 (6 bases). The germline V and J ends were trimmed by 2 bases and 1 base, with 14 bases remaining between them. Germline V gene lookup returns CDR1 SNHLY and CDR2 FYNNEI. The CDR3 runs 16 residues. The CDR3 reads CASSEYARTANTEAFF. The CDR3 bases are TGTGCCAGCAGTGAATACGCCCGGACAGCGAACACTGAAGCTTTCTTT.

V usage is TRBV5-5 and J usage is TRBJ2-3; 10 positions match TRBD2. The V and J ends lost 1 base and 6 bases, in that order; junction bases with no gene match: 5. The CDR3 extends over 15 amino acids. Germline CDR1 is SGHKS and CDR2 is YYEKEE (reference sequence). The CDR3: CASSLSSGSPDTQYF. Here the CDR3 DNA reads TGTGCCAGCAGCTTGTCTAGCGGGAGTCCGGATACGCAGTATTTT.

The chain uses TRBV4-1 and TRBJ1-1; D is ambiguous. Trimming removed 0 bases at V and 3 bases at J, with 11 bases between. From germline, CDR1 is MGHRA and CDR2 YSYEKL. The CDR3 extends over 15 amino acids. CDR3 coding DNA: TGCGCCAGCAGCCAAGATACGCAGGCTCACACTGAAGCTTTCTTT. As protein: CASSQDTQAHTEAFF.

J is TRBJ1-1 and V is TRBV19; D not certain. V lost 5 bases and J 10 bases, leaving 14 bases between the germline ends. The CDR3 is made up of 12 amino acids. In germline, CDR1 is LNHDA, CDR2 SQIVND (reference sequence). CDR3: CASSLSAGRAFF. The CDR3 DNA reads TGTGCCAGTAGTTTAAGCGCGGGGAGAGCTTTCTTT.

The chain uses TRBV7-7 and TRBJ2-3, with TRBD2 matching 11 bases. This CDR3 has 16 amino acids. The V segment lost 5 bases and the J segment 3 bases; nucleotides outside the gene matches: 7. Per the germline V gene, CDR1 is SSHAT and CDR2 is FNYEAQ (reference sequence). The CDR3 protein is CASSPGVAGGTDTQYF. DNA of the CDR3: TGTGCCAGCAGCCCCGGGGTAGCGGGAGGGACAGATACGCAGTATTTT.